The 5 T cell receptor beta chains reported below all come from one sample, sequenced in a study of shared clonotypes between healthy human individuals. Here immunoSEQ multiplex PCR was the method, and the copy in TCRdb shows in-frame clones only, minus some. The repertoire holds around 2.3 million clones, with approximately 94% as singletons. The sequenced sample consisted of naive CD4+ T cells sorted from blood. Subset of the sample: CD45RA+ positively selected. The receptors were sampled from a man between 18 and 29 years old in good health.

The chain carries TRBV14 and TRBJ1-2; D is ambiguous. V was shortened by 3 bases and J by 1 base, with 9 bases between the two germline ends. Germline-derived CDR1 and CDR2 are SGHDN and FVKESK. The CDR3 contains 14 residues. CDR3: CASSHKGGNYGYTF. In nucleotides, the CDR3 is TGTGCCAGCAGCCATAAAGGCGGTAACTATGGCTACACCTTC.

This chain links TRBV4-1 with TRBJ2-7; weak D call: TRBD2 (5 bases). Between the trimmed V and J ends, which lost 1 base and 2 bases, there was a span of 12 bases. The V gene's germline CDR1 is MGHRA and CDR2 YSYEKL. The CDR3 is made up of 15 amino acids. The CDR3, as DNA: TGCGCCAGCAGCCAAGGGTTTAGCGTGACCTACGAGCAGTACTTC. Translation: CASSQGFSVTYEQYF.

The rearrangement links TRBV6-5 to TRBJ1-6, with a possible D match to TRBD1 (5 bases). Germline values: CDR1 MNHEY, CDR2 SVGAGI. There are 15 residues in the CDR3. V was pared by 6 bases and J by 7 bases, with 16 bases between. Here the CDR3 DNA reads TGTGCCAGCAGCAGGGATAGTCCGGGCAATTCACCCCTCCACTTT. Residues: CASSRDSPGNSPLHF.

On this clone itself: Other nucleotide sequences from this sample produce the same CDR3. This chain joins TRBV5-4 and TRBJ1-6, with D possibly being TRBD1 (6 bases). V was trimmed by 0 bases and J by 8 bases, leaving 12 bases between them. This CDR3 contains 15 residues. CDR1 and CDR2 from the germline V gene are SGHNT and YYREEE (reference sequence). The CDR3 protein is CASSLVGGGDSPLHF. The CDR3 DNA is TGTGCCAGCAGCTTGGTAGGAGGGGGTGATTCACCCCTCCACTTT.

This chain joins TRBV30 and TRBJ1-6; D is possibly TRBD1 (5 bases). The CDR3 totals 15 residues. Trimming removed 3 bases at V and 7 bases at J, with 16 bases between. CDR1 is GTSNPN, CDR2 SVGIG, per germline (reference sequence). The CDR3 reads CAWRNRGHYNSPLHF. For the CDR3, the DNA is TGTGCCTGGAGGAATCGAGGACACTACAATTCACCCCTCCACTTT.